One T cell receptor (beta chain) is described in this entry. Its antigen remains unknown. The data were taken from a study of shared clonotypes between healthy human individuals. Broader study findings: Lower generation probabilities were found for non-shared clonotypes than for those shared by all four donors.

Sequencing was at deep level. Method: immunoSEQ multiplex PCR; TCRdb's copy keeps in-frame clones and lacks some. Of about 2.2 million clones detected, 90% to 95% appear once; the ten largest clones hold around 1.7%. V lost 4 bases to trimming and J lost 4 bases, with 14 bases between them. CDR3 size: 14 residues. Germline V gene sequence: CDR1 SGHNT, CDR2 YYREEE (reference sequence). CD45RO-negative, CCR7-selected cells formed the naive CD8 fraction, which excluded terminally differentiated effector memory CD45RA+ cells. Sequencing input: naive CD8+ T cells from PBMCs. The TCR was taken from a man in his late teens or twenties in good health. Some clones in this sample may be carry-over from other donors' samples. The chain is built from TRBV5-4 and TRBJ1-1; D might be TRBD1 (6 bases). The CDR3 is CASSGRGGGTEAFF. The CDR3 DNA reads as TGTGCCAGCAGCGGTAGGGGGGGCGGCACTGAAGCTTTCTTT.